The 7 T cell receptor beta chains given below trace back to one sample, sequenced in a study of radiotherapy plus CTLA-4 blockade in lung cancer listed by TCRdb under 2018. The receptor library was made with the immunoSEQ multiplex PCR assay. Here the immuneACCESS table is served through TCRdb, limited to in-frame sequences with V and J called. Missing clones are a known gap in these copies; in checked studies unresolved V genes cover under half, and the rest lacks a known reason. Within this sample are roughly 50,000 clones, with approximately 78% of them counted one time only. Clones ranked in the top ten supply roughly 3.4% of the sample. Sequences were derived from peripheral blood, sampled from a patient treated with radiotherapy plus ipilimumab. These receptors all come from a human donor with non-small cell lung cancer who had stable disease on radiotherapy plus ipilimumab.

This chain links TRBV9 with TRBJ2-1; 9 bases align to TRBD2. The trim removed 3 bases at V and 8 bases at J, leaving 15 bases unmatched. There are 17 residues in the CDR3. Germline values: CDR1 SGDLS, CDR2 YYNGEE. The CDR3 region is CASSARPLAGLSHEQFF. CDR3 in DNA: TGTGCCAGCAGCGCCCGACCCCTAGCGGGGCTCTCCCATGAGCAGTTCTTC. The full variable domain, rest sourced from reference TRBV9 and TRBJ2-1, is DSGVTQTPKHLITATGQRVTLRCSPRSGDLSVYWYQQSLDQGLQFLIQYYNGEERAKGNILERFSAQQFPDLHSELNLSSLELGDSALYFCASSARPLAGLSHEQFFGPGTRLTVL.

This chain uses TRBV7-3 with TRBJ2-1; 13 nucleotides match TRBD2. The CDR3 sequence is 15 residues long. Unmatched junction bases numbered 6, after V lost 5 bases and J lost 8 bases. In germline, CDR1 is SGHTA, CDR2 FQGTGA. CDR3 bases: TGTGCCAGCAGCCTCCGGACTAGCGGGAGCGATGAGCAGTTCTTC. This gives the protein CASSLRTSGSDEQFF. Looking up the rest from reference TRBV7-3 and TRBJ2-1 gives the full variable domain: GAGVSQTPSNKVTEKGKYVELRCDPISGHTALYWYRQSLGQGPEFLIYFQGTGAADDSGLPNDRFFAVRPEGSVSTLKIQRTERGDSAVYLCASSLRTSGSDEQFFGPGTRLTVL.

The chain carries TRBV6-1 and TRBJ1-4; possibly TRBD1 for D (5 bases). Trimming removed 0 bases from V and 6 bases from J, with 11 bases in between. The CDR3 spans 15 residues. Per the germline V gene, CDR1 is MNHNS and CDR2 is SASEGT. CDR3 nucleotides: TGTGCCAGCAGTGAAGCCTGGGGGGGTGATGAAAAACTGTTTTTT. Protein product: CASSEAWGGDEKLFF.

This rearrangement joins TRBV18 to TRBJ2-5; D is perhaps TRBD1 (6 bases). Germline lookup yields CDR1 KGHSH and CDR2 LQKENI. The CDR3 has 15 residues. V shed 3 bases and J shed 2 bases, with 13 bases lying between them. The CDR3 DNA sequence: TGTGCCAGCTCACCTAGGGGGTCATTTCAAGAGACCCAGTACTTC. This gives the protein CASSPRGSFQETQYF.

This clone came up a few times. The chain has TRBV29-1 and TRBJ1-6; tentative D call: TRBD1 (5 bases). From germline, CDR1 is SQVTM and CDR2 ANQGSEA. The CDR3 covers 11 residues. The ends were cut back, 7 bases at V and 12 bases at J, with 13 bases in the middle. CDR3 DNA: TGCAGCGGGGGGGAAGGCGGACCCCTCCACTTT. Translated, it gives CSGGEGGPLHF.

V usage is TRBV4-3 and J usage is TRBJ2-1, with a possible D match to TRBD1 (6 bases). The germline V and J ends were trimmed by 3 bases and 4 bases, with 13 bases remaining between them. Looked up from germline, CDR1 is LGHNA and CDR2 is YSLEER. The CDR3 consists of 15 residues. For the CDR3, the DNA is TGCGCCAGCAGCCAGAATCCAGGGGCTTACAATGAGCAGTTCTTC. The encoded protein is CASSQNPGAYNEQFF.

This clone was detected once. The chain joins TRBV5-1 to TRBJ2-3, with 7 bases identical to TRBD1. CDR1 SGHRS and CDR2 YFSETQ come from the germline V gene. V lost 0 bases and J lost 1; bases outside the gene matches: 2. This CDR3 is built from 15 residues. The DNA of the CDR3 is TGCGCCAGCAGCTTGGTAGGGGGCGGCACAGATACGCAGTATTTT. As protein: CASSLVGGGTDTQYF.